These T cell receptor beta chains were read from a single sample in a study of sequential checkpoint blockade in melanoma. Clones were read by immunoSEQ multiplex PCR, and TCRdb kept only the in-frame ones, dropping some. The sample records about 9,900 clones, roughly two thirds being singletons. Material: CD8+ T cells sorted from blood (inferred from file names), obtained from a patient given nivolumab and ipilimumab in sequence. Receptors originate from a human donor with melanoma. CDR3s leave out the opening cysteine and the closing phenylalanine or tryptophan. Fields, in order: V gene, CDR3 protein.

TRBV7-2 | ASSLEAGDLYEQY
TRBV9 | ASSPGLQNTEAF
TRBV28 | ASSFADSYEQY
TRBV4-3 | ASSQDGTGEGNEQF
TRBV29-1 | SVDGGSSYEQY
TRBV5-1 | ASRTGLAGEGETQY
TRBV6-5 | ASSYSGLGDEQF
TRBV12-2 | ASRLVQGSLNTGELF
TRBV4-2 | ASSQARQAYNEQF
TRBV27 | ASSFSGGTEAF
TRBV4-1 | ASSHAVDRDNYGYT
TRBV28 | ATTSEPGPWNEQF
TRBV10-3 | AISDGTSGGTPQETQY
TRBV7-9 | ASSLGTSPNYGYT
TRBV19 | ASSIGTRPYHEQF
TRBV27 | ASSLSGNEQF
TRBV4-3 | ASSQDGGETQY